The T cell receptor beta chain under discussion was sequenced for a study of regulatory T cells in long-lasting Graves disease. This clonotype has more than one count but fewer than ten. Time point in this sample: newly diagnosed GD, antithyroid drugs for less than 3 months. Following extraction of RNA from PBMCs, that RNA was used to make the TCR library. According to the study, TCR beta libraries were built with iRepertoire HTBI primers and CDR3-region Arm-PCR. In TCRdb, the multiplex PCR reads were re-called with MiXCR into one record per CDR3 protein. The sample has 400,000 to 500,000 distinct CDR3 sequences, about 17% seen once. The germline V gene encodes CDR1 SGDLS and CDR2 YYNGEE. V lost 4 bases and J lost 6, with 16 bases in between. The CDR3 has 14 amino acids. The same sample was also studied in work on T cells in Graves' hyperthyroidism and ophthalmopathy. That publication notes: HTBI primers drove first-round RT-PCR of the TCR CDR3. The blood repertoire included most of the expanded thyroid clonotypes above 0.001.

The receptor's source is a woman younger than 35 with Graves disease. The specimen was peripheral blood mononuclear cells (PBMCs), collected at new diagnosis, from a patient treated with antithyroid drugs. The V and J genes are TRBV9 and TRBJ1-2; possible D gene TRBD1, 6 bases. The CDR3 spells CASSPSKGVHGYTF. CDR3 bases: TGTGCCAGCAGCCCCTCAAAGGGGGTCCATGGCTACACCTTC.